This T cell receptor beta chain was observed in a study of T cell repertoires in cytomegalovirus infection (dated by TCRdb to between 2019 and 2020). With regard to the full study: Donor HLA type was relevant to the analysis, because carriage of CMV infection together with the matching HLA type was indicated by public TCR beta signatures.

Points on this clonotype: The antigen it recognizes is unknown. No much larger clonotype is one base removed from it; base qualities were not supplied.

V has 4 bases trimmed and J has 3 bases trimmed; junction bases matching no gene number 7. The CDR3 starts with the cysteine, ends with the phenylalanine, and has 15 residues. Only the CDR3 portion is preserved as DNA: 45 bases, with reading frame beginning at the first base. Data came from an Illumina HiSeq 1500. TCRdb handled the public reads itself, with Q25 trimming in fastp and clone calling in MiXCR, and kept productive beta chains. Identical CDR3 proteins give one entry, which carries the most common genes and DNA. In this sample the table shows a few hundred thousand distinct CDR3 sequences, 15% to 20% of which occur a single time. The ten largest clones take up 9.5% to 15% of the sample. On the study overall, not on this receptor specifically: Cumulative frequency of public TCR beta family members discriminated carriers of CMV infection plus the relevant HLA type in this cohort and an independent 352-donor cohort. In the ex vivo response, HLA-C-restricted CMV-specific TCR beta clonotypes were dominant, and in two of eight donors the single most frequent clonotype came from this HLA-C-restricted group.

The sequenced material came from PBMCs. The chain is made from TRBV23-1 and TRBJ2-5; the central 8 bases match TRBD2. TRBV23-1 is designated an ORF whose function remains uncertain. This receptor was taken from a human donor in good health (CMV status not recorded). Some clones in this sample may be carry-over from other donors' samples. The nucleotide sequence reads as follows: TGCGCCAGCAGTCCCCTCCGGGGGGGAGAAGAGACCCAGTACTTC. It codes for CASSPLRGGEETQYF.